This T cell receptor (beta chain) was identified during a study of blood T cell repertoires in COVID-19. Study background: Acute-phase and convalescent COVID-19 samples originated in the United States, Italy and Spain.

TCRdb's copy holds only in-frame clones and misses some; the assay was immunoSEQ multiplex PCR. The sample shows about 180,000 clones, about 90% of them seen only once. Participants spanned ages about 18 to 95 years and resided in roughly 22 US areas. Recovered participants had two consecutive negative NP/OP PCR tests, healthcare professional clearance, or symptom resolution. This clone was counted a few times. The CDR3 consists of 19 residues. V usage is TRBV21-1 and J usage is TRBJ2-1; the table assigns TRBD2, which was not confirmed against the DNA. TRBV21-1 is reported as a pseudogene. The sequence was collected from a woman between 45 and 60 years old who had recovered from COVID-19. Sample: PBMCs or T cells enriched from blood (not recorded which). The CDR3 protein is CASSRRDRDLAGGPNEQFF. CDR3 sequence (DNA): TGTGCCAGCAGCCGGAGGGACAGGGACCTAGCGGGAGGGCCAAATGAGCAGTTCTTC.